The TCR beta chain under discussion was sequenced for a study of T cell responses to AZD1222 COVID-19 vaccine. General observations from the study: Females outnumbered males among donors, who were mostly white British; clonal diversity was possibly underestimated. Baseline seropositives among AZD1222 recipients totaled only six. Targets within unmutated variant regions were reportedly found for nearly half of spike-specific TCRs. Repertoire sampling happened only post peak T cell response.

The CDR3 sequence is 13 residues long. The V end lost 3 bases, the J end lost 2 bases, and 7 bases lay between the germline ends. CDR1 and CDR2 (germline): MNHEY, SVGAGI. The data were produced by immunoSEQ multiplex PCR, yet TCRdb's version contains in-frame clones alone and is incomplete. The sample includes approximately 180,000 clones, about 86% of them seen just once. Note on this clone: Antigen: not known. Other DNA sequences of this sample code for an identical CDR3.

The chain links TRBV6-5 to TRBJ1-1, with a tentative D call TRBD1 (5 bases). The sequencing used peripheral blood, collected on day 0 of AZD1222 vaccination. The clonotype comes from an adult in good health. Written as DNA, the CDR3 is TGTGCCAGCAGTTATCGGGGCAACACTGAAGCTTTCTTT. Translation: CASSYRGNTEAFF.